These 18 T cell receptor beta chains originate from one sample sequenced in a study of yellow fever vaccine responses in identical twins. Each CDR3 protein gets one entry after TCRdb re-called the RT-PCR reads with MiXCR. The sample consists of 30,000 to 40,000 distinct CDR3 sequences, more than 45% of them appearing once. The sequenced sample was T cells from blood (PBMCs), unsorted or a sorted subset (not recorded which), obtained before or after yellow fever vaccination (not recorded which). These receptors came from a woman under 30 who received the yellow fever vaccine.

The chain employs TRBV6-1 and TRBJ1-2, with 7 bases that match TRBD1. Germline trimming cut 6 bases from V and 4 bases from J; bases unmatched to any gene: 11. CDR3 length: 15 residues. Per germline, CDR1 MNHNS and CDR2 SASEGT. The chain's CDR3 is CASRSAGQTIYGYTF. CDR3 DNA sequence: TGTGCCAGCAGAAGTGCGGGACAGACGATCTATGGCTACACCTTC.

This clonotype was counted between two and nine times. The chain combines TRBV2 with TRBJ1-2, with D unresolved. Trimming removed 1 base at V and 1 base at J, with 7 bases between. The CDR3 extends over 14 amino acids. Germline V CDR1 and CDR2: SNHLY, FYNNEI. The CDR3 nucleotides are TGTGCCAGCAGTGAAGGGTCCCATAACTATGGCTACACCTTC. The encoded protein is CASSEGSHNYGYTF.

CDR3 DNA: TGCGCCAGCAGCCTAACCCCTTCGGGTAGCGGGAGCTACGAGCAGTACTTC. As protein: CASSLTPSGSGSYEQYF. This chain uses TRBV4-1 with TRBJ2-7, with 9 bases lining up with TRBD2. The germline V gene encodes CDR1 MGHRA and CDR2 YSYEKL. The CDR3 sequence is 17 residues long. The V gene end was trimmed by 4 bases and the J gene end by 3 bases; junction bases not matched to a gene: 13.

The rearrangement uses TRBV5-6 and TRBJ1-5; TRBD1 might be the D (6 bases). Germline CDR1 and CDR2: SGHDT and YYEEEE. Trimming took off 2 bases at V and 4 bases at J, with 10 bases between the two ends. The CDR3 is 14 residues long. The CDR3 bases are TGTGCCAGCAGCTTATGGGGGGCAAATCAGCCCCAGCATTTT. Protein: CASSLWGANQPQHF.

The chain has TRBV2 and TRBJ2-1; 12 nucleotides agree with TRBD2. The junction had 6 bases not matched to a gene; V was cut back by 0 bases and J by 6 bases. Looked up from germline, CDR1 is SNHLY and CDR2 is FYNNEI. The CDR3 extends over 17 amino acids. The CDR3 nucleotides are TGTGCCAGCAGTGAAGCGGGGGTACTAGCGGGAGGCAATGAGCAGTTCTTC. Translated, it gives CASSEAGVLAGGNEQFF.

The chain is built from TRBV12-3 or TRBV12-4 and TRBJ2-3; 12 nucleotides line up with TRBD2. The trim removed 3 bases at V and 3 bases at J, leaving 7 bases unmatched. This CDR3 spans 17 amino acids. The CDR3 DNA sequence: TGTGCCAGCAGTTTTGGAGCGGGGACTAGCGGGACAGATACGCAGTATTTT. The encoded protein is CASSFGAGTSGTDTQYF.

This clonotype was detected only a few times. This chain connects TRBV29-1 to TRBJ1-1; D is unclear. CDR1 is SQVTM, CDR2 ANQGSEA, per germline. CDR3 length equals 13 residues. The V gene lost 4 bases and the J gene lost 0 bases, with 9 bases spanning the gap. In nucleotides, the CDR3 is TGCAGCGTTGTTGGGTACTTGAACACTGAAGCTTTCTTT. This sequence encodes CSVVGYLNTEAFF.

The J gene is TRBJ2-3, the V gene TRBV29-1, with TRBD2 matching over 7 bases. The CDR3 totals 14 residues. Trimming took 4 bases from V and 2 from J; bases not matched to a gene: 6. The V gene's germline CDR1 is SQVTM and CDR2 ANQGSEA. As DNA, the CDR3 is TGCAGCGTTGGGTCGGGAGGTTTCACAGATACGCAGTATTTT. Translated, it gives CSVGSGGFTDTQYF.

V gene TRBV5-6 combines with J gene TRBJ1-2, with a tentative D call TRBD1 (5 bases). Germline V gives CDR1 SGHDT, CDR2 YYEEEE. The length of the CDR3 is 17 residues. Trimming left V 0 bases short and J 3 bases short, with 18 bases between. This CDR3 is CASSLVAGRVFYYGYTF. The CDR3 DNA reads TGTGCCAGCAGCTTGGTGGCCGGCAGGGTGTTTTACTATGGCTACACCTTC.

The chain employs TRBV11-3 and TRBJ2-3; 8 bases map to TRBD2. There are 15 residues in the CDR3. Per the germline V gene, CDR1 is SGHNT and CDR2 is YENEEA. Trimming cost V 3 bases and J 3 bases; bases outside gene matches: 5. The CDR3 DNA reads as TGTGCCAGCAGCTTCGGGGGGGCCCCAACAGATACGCAGTATTTT. Translated, it gives CASSFGGAPTDTQYF.

The chain employs TRBV29-1 and TRBJ2-7; D remains ambiguous. CDR1 SQVTM and CDR2 ANQGSEA come from the germline V gene. The CDR3 loop spans 13 amino acids. Trimming pared 3 bases from V and 3 bases from J, leaving 12 bases between. The CDR3 DNA follows: TGCAGCGTTGAGGCAGGCCTGAGCTACGAGCAGTACTTC. This gives the protein CSVEAGLSYEQYF.

The rearrangement links TRBV7-9 to TRBJ2-7, with D possibly being TRBD1 or TRBD2 (5 bases each). CDR1 SEHNR and CDR2 FQNEAQ come from the germline V gene (reference sequence). The CDR3 spans 12 residues. The V and J ends lost 7 bases and 4 bases respectively, with 11 bases between them. CDR3 loop: CASTGTLYEQYF. CDR3 bases: TGTGCCAGCACAGGGACCCTATACGAGCAGTACTTC.

The J gene is TRBJ1-1, the V gene TRBV18; D not resolved. From germline, CDR1 is KGHSH and CDR2 LQKENI. CDR3 size: 17 residues. V shed 3 bases and J shed 0 bases, with 17 bases lying between them. The CDR3 DNA reads TGTGCCAGCTCACCGTCCGGAAAAGGGAGCATGAACACTGAAGCTTTCTTT. Residues: CASSPSGKGSMNTEAFF.

The genes are TRBV5-4 and TRBJ1-1, with D maybe TRBD1 (6 bases). Germline assignment: CDR1 SGHNT and CDR2 YYREEE (reference sequence). The ends were cut back, 0 bases at V and 8 bases at J, with 17 bases in the middle. This CDR3 has 15 amino acids. The DNA of the CDR3 is TGTGCCAGCAGCTTGGGGGGACAACCTCTTGTCGAAGCTTTCTTT. Amino acid sequence: CASSLGGQPLVEAFF.

The V gene is TRBV6-5, the J gene TRBJ2-5; 8 nucleotides line up with TRBD1. CDR3 length: 13 residues. V trimming: 0 bases; J trimming: 13 bases; junction bases outside the gene matches: 7. Germline CDR1 is MNHEY and CDR2 is SVGAGI. The CDR3: CASSYSSGGELYF. DNA of the CDR3: TGTGCCAGCAGTTACTCGTCAGGGGGCGAATTGTACTTC.

This clonotype was picked up a small number of times. V and J are TRBV24-1 and TRBJ2-5; 10 bases are shared with TRBD1. V shed 4 bases and J 3 bases; nucleotides not matched to a gene: 4. The CDR3 runs 15 residues. Looked up from germline, CDR1 is KGHDR and CDR2 is SFDVKD. CDR3 DNA sequence: TGTGCCACCAGTGACTCCGGGACAGGGGAAGAGACCCAGTACTTC. Its translation is CATSDSGTGEETQYF.

CDR3 sequence: CATSTRQGSSGNTIYF. The DNA of the CDR3 is TGTGCCACCAGCACCCGACAGGGGAGCTCTGGAAACACCATATATTTT. V is TRBV15 and J is TRBJ1-3, with 8 nucleotides matching TRBD1. V shed 4 bases and J 0 bases; nucleotides not matched to a gene: 5. The germline V gene encodes CDR1 LNHNV and CDR2 YYDKDF (reference sequence). The CDR3 consists of 16 residues.

Details on this clonotype: The limits of the CDR3 on the DNA are not certain, so only TCRdb's listed CDR3 is given. The rearrangement joins TRBV12-1 to TRBJ2-3; whether TRBD1, the table's D call, matches the DNA was not checked. TRBV12-1 is labeled a pseudogene. The CDR3 extends over 15 residues, inclusive of both ends. The CDR3: CASSFAGGSTDTQYF.